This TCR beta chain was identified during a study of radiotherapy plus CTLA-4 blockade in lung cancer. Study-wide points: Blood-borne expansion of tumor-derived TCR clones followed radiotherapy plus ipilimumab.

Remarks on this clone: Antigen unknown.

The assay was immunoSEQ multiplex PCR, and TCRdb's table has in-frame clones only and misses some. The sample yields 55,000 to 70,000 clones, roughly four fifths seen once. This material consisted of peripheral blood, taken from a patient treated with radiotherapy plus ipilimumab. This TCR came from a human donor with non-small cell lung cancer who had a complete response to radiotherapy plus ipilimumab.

The CDR3 nucleotides read TGTGCCAGCAGTGTACAGGGCTATCAAGTTCAGCCCCAGCATTTT. Translated: CASSVQGYQVQPQHF. V gene TRBV2 combines with J gene TRBJ1-5; perhaps TRBD1 as D (6 bases). The CDR3 has 15 amino acids. Germline CDR1 and CDR2: SNHLY and FYNNEI. V lost 4 bases, J lost 6 bases, and 16 bases lay in between.